The sample holds many counts of the clone carrying this T cell receptor (beta chain). The antigen remains unidentified. CDR3 size: 14 residues. V was pared by 1 base and J by 4 bases, with 4 bases of the junction left unmatched. Germline CDR1 and CDR2: LGHNA and YSLEER. The sample comes from a study of identifying expanded T cells in peripheral blood. No infections or other immune events were documented during collection. Generated by immunoSEQ multiplex PCR, the TCRdb table keeps only in-frame clones and is missing some. The sample contains 75,000 to 95,000 clones, about 88% of which appear only once. Study-wide points: Differentially abundant clones: roughly 1.2 between replicates, approximately 15 at around 14 days, around 19 at four. Across healthy donors, higher total template counts meant significantly greater roughly 2-week count variance.

The clonotype was recovered from a person aged 18-69 years in good health. This chain joins TRBV4-3 and TRBJ2-7; 7 positions match TRBD1. Specimen: blood. The CDR3 DNA reads TGCGCCAGCAGCCAAGTAGAGGGGGCATACGAGCAGTACTTC. Translated: CASSQVEGAYEQYF.